This T cell receptor beta chain was observed in a study of cytomegalovirus exposure and HLA in healthy donors. Findings of the study overall: The study carried out a later analysis of TCR beta sequences. It associated around 17,000 of them with specific HLA alleles at a false discovery rate of 0.05. Most TCR sequences proved rare, with some public TCRs found in many donors. The records held CMV serostatus as the only immune exposure information.

A multiplex PCR was run with 60 Vbeta primers and 13 Jbeta primers. Some clones are missing from TCRdb's copy, which holds only in-frame ones; the method was immunoSEQ multiplex PCR. Of under 200,000 clones in the sample, roughly 84% were seen once. Trimming took off 4 bases at V and 0 bases at J, with 3 bases between the two ends. The CDR3 runs 11 residues. Germline CDR1 reads SQVTM; CDR2 reads ANQGSEA. About this clone itself: Its target is not known.

This chain links TRBV29-1 with TRBJ2-5; D not resolved. This TCR came from a boy aged 2 to 9 in good health and CMV-seronegative. The source material was PBMCs. CDR3 sequence reads: CSVVNQETQYF. The CDR3 DNA reads as TGCAGCGTTGTCAACCAAGAGACCCAGTACTTC.